A selection of T cell receptor beta chains follows, all from one sample in a study of blood T cell repertoires in COVID-19. Repertoires were generated with immunoSEQ multiplex PCR, while TCRdb's copy carries only in-frame clones and drops some. Among about 280,000 clones, around 90% were seen once, and the ten largest hold 2% to 2.5%. The source material was peripheral blood. The receptor source for this set is a woman between 45 and 60 years old who had recovered from COVID-19. The CDR3 runs from the conserved cysteine through the conserved F or W. The D gene is left open where the match is weak. Rows give clone size only sometimes, using once, few, many, or a class for an expanded clone.

j_gene,abundance,d_gene,v_gene,CDR3nt,CDR3aa
TRBJ1-1,-,TRBD1,TRBV6-5,TGTGCCAGCAGTTACCAGACAGGGGGTGAAGCTTTCTTT,CASSYQTGGEAFF
TRBJ2-1,-,TRBD2,TRBV6-5,TGTGCCAGCAGTTACTTGGCTAGCGGGGTCTACAATGAGCAGTTCTTC,CASSYLASGVYNEQFF
TRBJ1-2,-,-,TRBV6-6,TGTGCCAGCAGTCAAACAGCTCCAATGATCTATGGCTACACCTTC,CASSQTAPMIYGYTF
TRBJ2-1,-,-,TRBV11-2,TGTGCCAGCAGCCAATTCCGAGAGGTCGGTGAGCAGTTCTTC,CASSQFREVGEQFF
TRBJ2-2,once,TRBD1,TRBV27,TGTGCCAGCAGGCAGGGGGCGGCGTACACCGGGGAGCTGTTTTTT,CASRQGAAYTGELFF
TRBJ2-2,-,-,TRBV6-1,TGTGCCAGCAGTGGAGCTGAGGCCGGGGAGCTGTTTTTT,CASSGAEAGELFF
TRBJ1-2,-,TRBD1,TRBV9,TGTGCCAGCGGACGAAGACAGGGTGGCTACACCTTC,CASGRRQGGYTF
TRBJ2-7,-,-,TRBV5-4,TGTGCCAGCAGCTGGCGAGGCTCCGACGAGCAGTACTTC,CASSWRGSDEQYF
TRBJ2-3,-,TRBD2,TRBV5-6,TGTGCCAGCAGTCAACTAGGACTAGCGGTCAGCACAGATACGCAGTATTTT,CASSQLGLAVSTDTQYF
TRBJ2-3,-,-,TRBV18,TGTGCCAGCTCAAAACGGGGGAGCACAGATACGCAGTATTTT,CASSKRGSTDTQYF
TRBJ1-4,-,TRBD1,TRBV7-9,TGTGCCAGCAGCTTAGCCGGGACAGGGGGCAATGAAAAACTGTTTTTT,CASSLAGTGGNEKLFF
TRBJ2-7,-,-,TRBV6-6,TGTGCCAGCAGGGGGCAGGGTTCCGAGCAGTACTTC,CASRGQGSEQYF
TRBJ1-6,-,TRBD1,TRBV14,TGTGCCAGCAGCCCAAGACAGGGAAGGGGAAGCTCCTATAATTCACCCCTCCACTTT,CASSPRQGRGSSYNSPLHF
TRBJ1-2,few,-,TRBV5-1,TGCGCCAGCAGCCAGGACTCCTATGGCTACACCTTC,CASSQDSYGYTF
TRBJ2-5,-,TRBD2,TRBV6-5,TGTGCCAGCAGTCCCGACGGGGGGGAGACCCAGTACTTC,CASSPDGGETQYF
TRBJ1-1,few,-,TRBV6-5,TGTGCCAGCATCCGACAGGCCACTGAAGCTTTCTTT,CASIRQATEAFF
TRBJ1-1,-,-,TRBV19,TGTGCCAGTAAGGGGGACCCCTCTGCCACTGAAGCTTTCTTT,CASKGDPSATEAFF
TRBJ2-1,-,TRBD2,TRBV28,TGTGCCAGCAGTTTATGGGGCGTTAGCGGGAGTTTCGGCCTAGAGTGGTTCTTC,CASSLWGVSGSFGLEWFF
TRBJ1-2,few,-,TRBV19,TGTGCCAGTAGTCGCGCCCCCCCAGGGTATGGCTACACCTTC,CASSRAPPGYGYTF
TRBJ1-5,-,-,TRBV6-5,TGTGCCAGCAATGTAGGAGGCCTAGGGCAGCCCCAGCATTTT,CASNVGGLGQPQHF
TRBJ2-2,-,-,TRBV4-1,TGCGCCAGCAGCCTGAGACTGAACACCGGGGAGCTGTTTTTT,CASSLRLNTGELFF
TRBJ2-3,-,TRBD2,TRBV5-1,TGCGCCAGCAGCTTACTAGCGAACGGTTACACAGATACGCAGTATTTT,CASSLLANGYTDTQYF
TRBJ1-1,once,-,TRBV7-9,TGTGCCAGCACGTTTAGAGGCGCGGACTTTATCACTGAAGCTTTCTTT,CASTFRGADFITEAFF
TRBJ2-1,-,-,TRBV19,TGTGCCAGCAGACCCGACTTCACCTACAATGAGCAGTTCTTC,CASRPDFTYNEQFF
TRBJ1-5,-,TRBD1,TRBV2,TGTGCCAGCAGTCCGACAGGGGGCGCGGGGCAGCCCCAGCATTTT,CASSPTGGAGQPQHF
TRBJ1-2,once,-,TRBV7-2,TGTGCCAGCAGCTCCCAATTCTTAACAGGGACCGATGGCTACACCTTC,CASSSQFLTGTDGYTF
TRBJ2-3,-,-,TRBV3-1/TRBV3-2,TGTGCCAGCAGCCCCCTAGGGCGGGGCAACAGCACAGATACGCAGTATTTT,CASSPLGRGNSTDTQYF
TRBJ2-7,-,TRBD1,TRBV5-6,TGTGCCAGCAGCTTGGTCTTTTGGGGGACAGGGGGCTACGAGCAGTACTTC,CASSLVFWGTGGYEQYF
TRBJ2-1,-,-,TRBV28,TGTGCCAGCAGTTTTACGACAGTGCAGTTCTTC,CASSFTTVQFF
TRBJ1-3,-,-,TRBV6-6,TGTGCCAGCAGTTACTCGGGCAGTGTTGGAAACACCATATATTTT,CASSYSGSVGNTIYF
TRBJ1-1,few,TRBD1,TRBV13,TGTGCCAGCAGCTTAGGGAGAGGGGGCAGGTTGAGGAACACTGAAGCTTTCTTT,CASSLGRGGRLRNTEAFF
TRBJ1-3,-,-,TRBV7-8,TGTGCCAGCAGTTCAGCCCGGGGTTTAACTGGAAACACCATATATTTT,CASSSARGLTGNTIYF
TRBJ2-7,few,-,TRBV27,TGTGCCAGCAGTCCCGGAGGCCCCTCCTACGAGCAGTACTTC,CASSPGGPSYEQYF
TRBJ1-2,-,-,TRBV27,TGTGCCAGCAGTTCAATCAGGGGTAACTATGGCTACACCTTC,CASSSIRGNYGYTF
TRBJ1-1,few,TRBD1,TRBV7-6,TGTGCCAGCAGCTTAGAGGCCAGGGGGCATGACACTGAAGCTTTCTTT,CASSLEARGHDTEAFF
TRBJ1-5,-,-,TRBV24-1,TGTGCCACCAGTGATCCCCTGGTTGGAGAAAGGCAGCATTTT,CATSDPLVGERQHF
TRBJ2-7,-,TRBD1,TRBV7-9,TGTGCCAGCAGCCCCGGCGACAGGGAATACGAGCAGTACTTC,CASSPGDREYEQYF
TRBJ1-4,-,-,TRBV4-2,TGTGCCAGCAGCCAAGTACAGGACAATAATGAAAAACTGTTTTTT,CASSQVQDNNEKLFF
TRBJ2-2,once,-,TRBV10-3,TGTGCCATCATAGAGAGGGTTGACACCGGGGAGCTGTTTTTT,CAIIERVDTGELFF
TRBJ1-1,once,TRBD1,TRBV12-3/TRBV12-4,TGTGCCAGCGGTGGACAGGGAGGGGTTGAAGCTTTCTTT,CASGGQGGVEAFF
TRBJ2-3,-,-,TRBV2,TGTGCCAGCAGGGCGACTAGTTTTGGCGCAGATACGCAGTATTTT,CASRATSFGADTQYF